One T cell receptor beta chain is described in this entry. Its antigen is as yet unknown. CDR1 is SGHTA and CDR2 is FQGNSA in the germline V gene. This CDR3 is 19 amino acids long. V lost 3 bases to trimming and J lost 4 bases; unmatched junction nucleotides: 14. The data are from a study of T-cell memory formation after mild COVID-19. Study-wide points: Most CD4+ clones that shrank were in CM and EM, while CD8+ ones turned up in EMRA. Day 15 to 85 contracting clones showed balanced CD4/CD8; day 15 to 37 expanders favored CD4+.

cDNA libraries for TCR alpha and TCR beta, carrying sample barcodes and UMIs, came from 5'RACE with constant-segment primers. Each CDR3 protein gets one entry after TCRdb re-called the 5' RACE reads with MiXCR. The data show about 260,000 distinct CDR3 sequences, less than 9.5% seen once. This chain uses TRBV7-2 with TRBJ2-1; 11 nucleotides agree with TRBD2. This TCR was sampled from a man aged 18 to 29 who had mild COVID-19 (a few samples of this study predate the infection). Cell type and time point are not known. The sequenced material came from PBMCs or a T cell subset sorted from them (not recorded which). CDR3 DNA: TGTGCCAGCAGCTTCCCTAGCGGGGGGACCCAATCCGATTACAATGAGCAGTTCTTC. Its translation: CASSFPSGGTQSDYNEQFF.